This T cell receptor (beta chain) was identified during a study of blood T cell repertoires in COVID-19. Whole-study context: Nucleic acid was either cDNA or gDNA, and it came from T cells, B-cell-depleted T cells, or PBMCs.

Authors' methods: Scientists estimated how many nucleated cells there were by amplifying reference gene primers. Method: immunoSEQ multiplex PCR; TCRdb's copy keeps in-frame clones and lacks some. That table supplies the V and J calls and clone size; D and trimming were determined from the DNA. The sample yields about 250,000 clones, about 87% seen once. This CDR3 spans 15 amino acids. With V trimmed by 4 bases and J by 8 bases, 5 bases remained unmatched. CDR1 and CDR2 (germline): SGDLS, YYNGEE. Those who participated ranged in age from roughly 18 to 90 years and resided in 24 US areas. Researchers sorted participants into cohorts using their self-reported clinical history.

Sequencing used PBMCs or T cells enriched from blood (not recorded which). The rearrangement links TRBV9 to TRBJ2-1; 14 bases fit TRBD2. The receptor was isolated from a woman between 50 and 59 years old who had recovered from COVID-19. CDR3 coding DNA: TGTGCCAGCAGCATCGGGACTAGCGGGAGCTATGAGCAGTTCTTC. Translated, it gives CASSIGTSGSYEQFF.